The entry below gives a single T cell receptor beta chain sequence along with its context. This record belongs to a study of blood T cell repertoires in COVID-19. About the research overall: Samples of COVID-19 (acute and convalescent) were obtained from the United States, Italy and Spain. T cells, B-cell-depleted T cells, or PBMCs provided the cDNA or gDNA that served as material.

Patients at the Seattle site were enrolled during active infection and followed longitudinally. Original processing notes: The authors estimated nucleated cell counts from reference gene primer amplification. Method: immunoSEQ multiplex PCR; TCRdb's copy keeps in-frame clones and lacks some. The V and J calls and clone size were taken over from that table, and D and trimming were inferred from the DNA. The data show hundreds of thousands of clones, 70% to 90% seen once. The CDR3 contains 16 residues. The V segment lost 1 base and the J segment 4 bases; nucleotides outside the gene matches: 6. The V gene's germline CDR1 is SGHVS and CDR2 FNYEAQ.

Sequencing was carried out using peripheral blood. This receptor was obtained from a woman aged 25 to 39 with COVID-19, enrolled during active disease. The rearrangement joins TRBV7-6 to TRBJ2-2; TRBD2 matches 7 bases. The CDR3 reads CASSLVYGRTTGELFF. DNA of the CDR3: TGTGCCAGCAGCTTAGTGTACGGGAGGACCACCGGGGAGCTGTTTTTT.